This TCR beta chain was sequenced in a study of long-term antiretroviral therapy in people with HIV. Notes on the study in general: Spans of CDR3 length were tighter for HIV repertoires than for controls.

Clinicians in the United States treated all participants with HIV. Specimens retained about 0.9-11 million cryopreserved PBMC preceding DNA extraction. Deletions cut 1 base from V and 2 bases from J, with 4 bases between. The germline CDR1 and CDR2 sequences are SGHNT and YYREEE (reference sequence). This CDR3 has 12 residues. At the survey level, the v3.0 immunoSEQ assay was run. The repertoire was sequenced with immunoSEQ multiplex PCR; TCRdb's copy has only in-frame clones and lacks some. The sample carries tens of thousands of clones, 94% recorded once. Points on this clone: Its antigen is not identified.

The sample consisted of unsorted PBMCs, taken around 9 years after starting antiretroviral therapy. This chain links TRBV5-4 with TRBJ2-7; D gene ambiguous. The receptor was isolated from a man aged 25-45 years with HIV. CDR3 in amino acids: CASSLPPYEQYF. CDR3 sequence (DNA): TGTGCCAGCAGCTTGCCCCCCTACGAGCAGTACTTC.